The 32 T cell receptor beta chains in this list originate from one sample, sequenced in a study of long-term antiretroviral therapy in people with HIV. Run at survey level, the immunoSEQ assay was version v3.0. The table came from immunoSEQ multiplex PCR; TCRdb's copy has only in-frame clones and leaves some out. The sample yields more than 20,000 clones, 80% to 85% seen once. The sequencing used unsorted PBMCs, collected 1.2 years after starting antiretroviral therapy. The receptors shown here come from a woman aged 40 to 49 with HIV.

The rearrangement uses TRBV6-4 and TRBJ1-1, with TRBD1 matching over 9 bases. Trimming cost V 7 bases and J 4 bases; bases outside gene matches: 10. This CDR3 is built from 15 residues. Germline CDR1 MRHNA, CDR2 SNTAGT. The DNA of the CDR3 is TGTGCCAGCAAAAAGCCGGGACAGGGACTCACTGAAGCTTTCTTT. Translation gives CASKKPGQGLTEAFF.

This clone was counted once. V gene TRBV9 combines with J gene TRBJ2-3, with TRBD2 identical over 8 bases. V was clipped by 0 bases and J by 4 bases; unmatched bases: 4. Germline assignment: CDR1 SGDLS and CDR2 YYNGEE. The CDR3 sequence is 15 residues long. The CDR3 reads CASSVGAGVPDTQYF. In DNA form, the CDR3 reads TGTGCCAGCAGCGTAGGAGCGGGAGTCCCAGATACGCAGTATTTT.

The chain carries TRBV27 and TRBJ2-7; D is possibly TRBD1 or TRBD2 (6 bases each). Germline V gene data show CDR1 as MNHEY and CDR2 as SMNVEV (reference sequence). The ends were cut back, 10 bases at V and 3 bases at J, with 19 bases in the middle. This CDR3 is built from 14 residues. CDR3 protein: CATRESRGFYEQYF. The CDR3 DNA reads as TGTGCCACCCGGGAGAGTAGGGGGTTCTACGAGCAGTACTTC.

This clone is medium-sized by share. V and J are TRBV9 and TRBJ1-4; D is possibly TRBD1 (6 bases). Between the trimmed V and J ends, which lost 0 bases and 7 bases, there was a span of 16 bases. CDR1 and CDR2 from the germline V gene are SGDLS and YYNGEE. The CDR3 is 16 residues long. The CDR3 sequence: CASSVEGTGRTEKLFF. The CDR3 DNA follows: TGTGCCAGCAGCGTAGAGGGTACAGGGAGGACTGAAAAACTGTTTTTT.

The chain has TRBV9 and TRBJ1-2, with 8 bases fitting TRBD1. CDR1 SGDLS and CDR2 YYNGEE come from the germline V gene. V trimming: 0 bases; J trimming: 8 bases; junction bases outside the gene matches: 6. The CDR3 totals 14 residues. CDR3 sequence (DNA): TGTGCCAGCAGCGTAGCTGCGACAGGGGTGGGCTACACCTTC. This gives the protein CASSVAATGVGYTF.

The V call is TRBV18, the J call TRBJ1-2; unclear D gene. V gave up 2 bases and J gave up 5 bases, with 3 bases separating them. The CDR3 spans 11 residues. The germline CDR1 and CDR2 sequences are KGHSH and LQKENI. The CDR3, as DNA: TGTGCCAGCTCACCAAGTTATGGCTACACCTTC. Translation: CASSPSYGYTF.

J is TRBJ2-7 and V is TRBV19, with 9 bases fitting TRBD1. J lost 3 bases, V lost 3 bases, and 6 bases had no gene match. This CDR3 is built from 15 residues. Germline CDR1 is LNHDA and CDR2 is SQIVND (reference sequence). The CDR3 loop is CASSIPGTGYYEQYF. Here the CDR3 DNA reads TGTGCCAGTAGTATCCCCGGGACAGGGTACTACGAGCAGTACTTC.

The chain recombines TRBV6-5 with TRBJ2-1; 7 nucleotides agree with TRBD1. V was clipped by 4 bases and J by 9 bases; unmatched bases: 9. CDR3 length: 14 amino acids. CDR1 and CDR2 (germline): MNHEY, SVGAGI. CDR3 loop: CASSFDREYGEQFF. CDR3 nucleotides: TGTGCCAGCAGTTTTGACAGGGAGTACGGTGAGCAGTTCTTC.

The DNA for the CDR3 is TGTGCCAGCAGCTCAATCGGGACTAGCGGGAAGGGCAATGAGCAGTTCTTC. This translates into CASSSIGTSGKGNEQFF. The chain employs TRBV5-4 and TRBJ2-1; 13 bases fit TRBD2. The ends lost 3 bases at V and 6 bases at J; junction bases unmatched: 9. Germline assignment: CDR1 SGHNT and CDR2 YYREEE (reference sequence). The CDR3 is 17 residues long.

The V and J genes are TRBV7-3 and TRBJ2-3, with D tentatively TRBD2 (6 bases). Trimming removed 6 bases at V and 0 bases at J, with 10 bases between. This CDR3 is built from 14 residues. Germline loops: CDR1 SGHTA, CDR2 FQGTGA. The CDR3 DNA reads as TGTGCCAGCAGTTCGGGAGCGAGCACAGATACGCAGTATTTT. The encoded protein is CASSSGASTDTQYF.

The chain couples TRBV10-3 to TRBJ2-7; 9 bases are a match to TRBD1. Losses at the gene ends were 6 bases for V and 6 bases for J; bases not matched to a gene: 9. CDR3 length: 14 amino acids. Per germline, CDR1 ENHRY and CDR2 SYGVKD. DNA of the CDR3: TGTGCCATCAGCGGGACAGGGAGGGGTGGCGAGCAGTACTTC. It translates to CAISGTGRGGEQYF.

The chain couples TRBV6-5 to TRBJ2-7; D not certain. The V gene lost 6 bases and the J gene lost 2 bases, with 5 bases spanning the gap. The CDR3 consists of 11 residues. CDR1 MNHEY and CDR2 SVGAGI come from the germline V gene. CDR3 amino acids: CASRTAYEQYF. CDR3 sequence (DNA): TGTGCCAGCAGGACCGCCTACGAGCAGTACTTC.

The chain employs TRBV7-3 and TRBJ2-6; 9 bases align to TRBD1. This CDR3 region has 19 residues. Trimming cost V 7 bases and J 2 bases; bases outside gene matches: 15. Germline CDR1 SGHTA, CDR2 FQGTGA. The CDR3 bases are TGTGCCAGCACCCCCCGGGTGGGACAGGGACTTCCTGGGGCCAACGTCCTGACTTTC. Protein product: CASTPRVGQGLPGANVLTF.

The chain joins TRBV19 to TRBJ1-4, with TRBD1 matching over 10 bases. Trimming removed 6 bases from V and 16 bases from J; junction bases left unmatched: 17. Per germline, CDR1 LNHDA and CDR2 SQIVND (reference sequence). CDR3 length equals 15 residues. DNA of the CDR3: TGTGCCAGTAGCGATAACCGGGACAGGGGTGTACAATCGTTTTTT. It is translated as CASSDNRDRGVQSFF.

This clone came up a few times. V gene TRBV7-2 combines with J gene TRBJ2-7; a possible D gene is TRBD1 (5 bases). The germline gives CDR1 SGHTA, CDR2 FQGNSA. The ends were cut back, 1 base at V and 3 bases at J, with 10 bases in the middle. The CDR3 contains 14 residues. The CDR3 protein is CASSLGATGYEQYF. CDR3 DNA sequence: TGTGCCAGCAGCTTAGGAGCCACAGGCTACGAGCAGTACTTC.

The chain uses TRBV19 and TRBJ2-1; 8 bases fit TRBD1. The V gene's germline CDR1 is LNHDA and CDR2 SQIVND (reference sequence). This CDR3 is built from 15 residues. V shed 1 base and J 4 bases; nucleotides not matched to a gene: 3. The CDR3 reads CASSIARTGYNEQFF. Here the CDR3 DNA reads TGTGCCAGTAGTATAGCGCGGACAGGGTACAATGAGCAGTTCTTC.

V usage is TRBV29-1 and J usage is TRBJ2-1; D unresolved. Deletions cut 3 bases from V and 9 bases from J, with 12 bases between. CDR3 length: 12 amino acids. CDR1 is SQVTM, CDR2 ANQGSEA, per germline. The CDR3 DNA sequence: TGCAGCGTTGACGCTCGGTCCCCTGAGCAGTTCTTC. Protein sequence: CSVDARSPEQFF.

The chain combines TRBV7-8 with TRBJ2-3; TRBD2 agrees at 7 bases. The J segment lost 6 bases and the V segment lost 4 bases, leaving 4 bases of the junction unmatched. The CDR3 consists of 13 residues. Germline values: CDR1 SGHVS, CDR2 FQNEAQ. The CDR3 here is CASSWRGTDTQYF. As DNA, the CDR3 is TGTGCCAGCAGCTGGCGGGGGACGGATACGCAGTATTTT.

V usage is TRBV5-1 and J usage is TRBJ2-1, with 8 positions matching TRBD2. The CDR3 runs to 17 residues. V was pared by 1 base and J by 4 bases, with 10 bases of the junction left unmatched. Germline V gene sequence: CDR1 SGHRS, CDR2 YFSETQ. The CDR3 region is CASSLPLAGPTYNEQFF. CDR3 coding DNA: TGCGCCAGCAGCTTGCCCTTAGCGGGGCCGACGTACAATGAGCAGTTCTTC.

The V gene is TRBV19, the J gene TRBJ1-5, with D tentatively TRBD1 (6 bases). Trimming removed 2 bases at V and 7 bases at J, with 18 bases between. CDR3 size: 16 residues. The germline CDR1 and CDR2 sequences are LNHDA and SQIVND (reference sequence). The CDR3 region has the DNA TGTGCCAGTAGTATAATCGCAGGGGTGGAAGAGCAGCCCCAGCATTTT. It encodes CASSIIAGVEEQPQHF.

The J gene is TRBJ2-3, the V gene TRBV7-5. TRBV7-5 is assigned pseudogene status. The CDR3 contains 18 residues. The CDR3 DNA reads TGTGTCAGAAGCTTAGGATTAATCTGTGGTCGGCCTCCAGATACGCAGTATTTT. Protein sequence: CVRSLGLICGRPPDTQYF.

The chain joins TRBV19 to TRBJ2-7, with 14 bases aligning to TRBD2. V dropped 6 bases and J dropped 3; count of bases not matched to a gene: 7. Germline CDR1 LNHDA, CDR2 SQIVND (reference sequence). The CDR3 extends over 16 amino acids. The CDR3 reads CASSKRLAGGSYEQYF. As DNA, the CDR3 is TGTGCCAGTAGCAAAAGACTAGCGGGAGGGAGCTACGAGCAGTACTTC.

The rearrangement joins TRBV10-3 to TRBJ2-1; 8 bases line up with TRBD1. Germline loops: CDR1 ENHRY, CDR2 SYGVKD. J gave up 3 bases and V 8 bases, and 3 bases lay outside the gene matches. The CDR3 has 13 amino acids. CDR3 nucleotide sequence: TGTGCCATCGGAGGACAGGGCTACAATGAGCAGTTCTTC. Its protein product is CAIGGQGYNEQFF.

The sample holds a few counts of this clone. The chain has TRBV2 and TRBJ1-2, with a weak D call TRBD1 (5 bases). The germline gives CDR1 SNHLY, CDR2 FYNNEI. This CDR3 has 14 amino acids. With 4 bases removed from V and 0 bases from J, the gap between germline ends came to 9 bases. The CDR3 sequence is CASSADNSNYGYTF. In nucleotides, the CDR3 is TGTGCCAGCAGTGCGGACAACTCTAACTATGGCTACACCTTC.

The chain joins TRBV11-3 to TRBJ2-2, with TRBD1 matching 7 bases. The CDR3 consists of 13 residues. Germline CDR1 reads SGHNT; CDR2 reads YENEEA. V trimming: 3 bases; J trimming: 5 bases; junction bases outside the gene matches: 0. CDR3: CASSLTGTGELFF. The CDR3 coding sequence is TGTGCCAGCAGCTTGACAGGGACCGGGGAGCTGTTTTTT.

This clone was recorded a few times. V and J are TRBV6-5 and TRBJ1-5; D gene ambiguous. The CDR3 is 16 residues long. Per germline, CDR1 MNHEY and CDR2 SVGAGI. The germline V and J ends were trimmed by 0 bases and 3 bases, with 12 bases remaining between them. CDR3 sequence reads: CASSYSPAGNNQPQHF. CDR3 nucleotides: TGTGCCAGCAGTTACTCCCCTGCCGGCAACAATCAGCCCCAGCATTTT.

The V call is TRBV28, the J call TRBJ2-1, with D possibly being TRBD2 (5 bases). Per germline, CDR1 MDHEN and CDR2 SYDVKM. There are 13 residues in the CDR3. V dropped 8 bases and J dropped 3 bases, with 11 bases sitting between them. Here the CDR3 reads CASADSYYNEQFF. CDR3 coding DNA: TGTGCCAGCGCGGACTCTTACTACAATGAGCAGTTCTTC.

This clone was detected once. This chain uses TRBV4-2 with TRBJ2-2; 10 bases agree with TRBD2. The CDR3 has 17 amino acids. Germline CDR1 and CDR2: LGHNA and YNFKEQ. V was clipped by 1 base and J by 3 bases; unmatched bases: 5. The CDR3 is CASSQVAGLAYTGELFF. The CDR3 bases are TGTGCCAGCAGCCAAGTGGCGGGACTAGCGTACACCGGGGAGCTGTTTTTT.

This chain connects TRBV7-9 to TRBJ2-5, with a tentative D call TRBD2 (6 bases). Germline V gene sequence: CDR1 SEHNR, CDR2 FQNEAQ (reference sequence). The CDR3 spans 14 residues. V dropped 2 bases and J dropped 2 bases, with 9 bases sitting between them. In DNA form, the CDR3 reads TGTGCCAGCAGCTTACTGGGGAGGCAAGAGACCCAGTACTTC. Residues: CASSLLGRQETQYF.

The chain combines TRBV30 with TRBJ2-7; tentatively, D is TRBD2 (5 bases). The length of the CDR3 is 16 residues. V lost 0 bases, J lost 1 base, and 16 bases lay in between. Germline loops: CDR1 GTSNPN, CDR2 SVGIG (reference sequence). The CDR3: CAWSVGSRIWSYEQYF. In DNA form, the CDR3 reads TGTGCCTGGAGTGTAGGGAGCAGGATCTGGTCCTACGAGCAGTACTTC.

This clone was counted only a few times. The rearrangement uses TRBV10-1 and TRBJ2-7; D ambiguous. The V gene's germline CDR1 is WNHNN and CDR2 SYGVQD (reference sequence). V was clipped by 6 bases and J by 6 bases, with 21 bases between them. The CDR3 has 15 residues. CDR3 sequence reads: CASRAPLTHLFEQYF. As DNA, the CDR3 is TGCGCCAGCAGAGCCCCGTTGACCCACCTCTTCGAGCAGTACTTC.

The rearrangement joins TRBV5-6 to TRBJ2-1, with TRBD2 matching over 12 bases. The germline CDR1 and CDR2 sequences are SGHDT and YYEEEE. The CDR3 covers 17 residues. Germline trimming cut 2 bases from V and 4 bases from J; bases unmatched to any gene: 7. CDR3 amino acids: CASSFRTSGTKYNEQFF. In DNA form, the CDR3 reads TGTGCCAGCAGCTTCCGGACTAGCGGGACCAAATACAATGAGCAGTTCTTC.